Listed below are T cell receptor beta chains from one sample, sequenced in a study of shared clonotypes between healthy human individuals. Clones were sequenced by immunoSEQ multiplex PCR, and TCRdb holds only the in-frame ones, with some missing. There are millions of clones in the sample; approximately 94% occur only once, and around 1.1% lies in the top ten. The sample consisted of naive CD8+ T cells sorted from blood. The source is a man aged 18 to 35 in good health. The CDR3 runs from the conserved cysteine through the conserved F or W. D genes are given only for firm matches. Clone size is stated in some rows and not others, as once, few, many or a class when expanded.

v_call	cdr3_length	d_call	clone_size	j_call	cdr3_nt	cdr3_aa
TRBV27	15	TRBD1	NA	TRBJ2-7	TGTGCCAGCAATTCGAACCGGGACAGGGTTTACGAGCAGTACTTC	CASNSNRDRVYEQYF
TRBV4-1	15	NA	NA	TRBJ1-1	TGCGCCAGCAGCCAAGACCCAGGGTTGAACACTGAAGCTTTCTTT	CASSQDPGLNTEAFF
TRBV7-9	14	NA	once	TRBJ2-7	TGTGCCAGCAGCTTAGTTGGACCCCACTACGAGCAGTACTTC	CASSLVGPHYEQYF
TRBV4-1	16	TRBD1	once	TRBJ2-1	TGCGCCAGCAGCCATCTAGGGGGCCGAACCTACAATGAGCAGTTCTTC	CASSHLGGRTYNEQFF
TRBV4-3	19	NA	NA	TRBJ1-2	TGCGCCAGCAGCCAAGATATTTCGGGGGAAATAATTCCCCATATCGGCTACACCTTC	CASSQDISGEIIPHIGYTF
TRBV9	16	NA	NA	TRBJ2-3	TGTGCCAGCAGCGTAGAAGGGGACTCCCTCCCAGATACGCAGTATTTT	CASSVEGDSLPDTQYF
TRBV4-1	15	NA	once	TRBJ2-7	TGCGCCAGCAGCCAACTCTTCCACGGGCAGGGGGAGCAGTACTTC	CASSQLFHGQGEQYF
TRBV6-5	16	TRBD1	NA	TRBJ2-5	TGTGCCAGCAGTTACTTTCAGGGGACAGCCCAAGAGACCCAGTACTTC	CASSYFQGTAQETQYF
TRBV10-3	13	NA	NA	TRBJ1-1	TGTGCCATAAACAGGGACGAGGACACTGAAGCTTTCTTT	CAINRDEDTEAFF
TRBV5-4	15	TRBD1	NA	TRBJ1-1	TGTGCCAGCAGCTCTGACAGGGTTGAGAACACTGAAGCTTTCTTT	CASSSDRVENTEAFF
TRBV4-1	16	NA	NA	TRBJ1-1	TGCGCCAGCAGGGGATCAAGGCAGGGTTTGAACACTGAAGCTTTCTTT	CASRGSRQGLNTEAFF
TRBV28	14	NA	NA	TRBJ1-2	TGTGCCAGCAGTTTACCCAGGGACTACTATGGCTACACCTTC	CASSLPRDYYGYTF
TRBV14	13	TRBD1	NA	TRBJ2-7	TGTGCCAGTAAAGACAGGGGAGTACGCGAGCAGTACTTC	CASKDRGVREQYF
TRBV10-3	13	NA	NA	TRBJ2-3	TGTGCCATCAACAGGGAAGACACAGATACGCAGTATTTT	CAINREDTDTQYF
TRBV28	13	TRBD2	NA	TRBJ2-7	TGTGCCAGCAGTCTGGGACTAGCCTACGAGCAGTACTTC	CASSLGLAYEQYF
TRBV6-1	15	NA	NA	TRBJ1-2	TGTGCCAGCAGTGAAGCGGGGGTTCAGGGCTATGGCTACACCTTC	CASSEAGVQGYGYTF
TRBV27	14	NA	NA	TRBJ1-5	TGTGCCAGCAGTTTAACCCAAGAATCCATACTCCAGCATTTT	CASSLTQESILQHF
TRBV2	17	TRBD1	once	TRBJ2-7	TGTGCCAGCAGTGAGACAGACAGGGCCTTGCTGGGGTACGAGCAGTACTTC	CASSETDRALLGYEQYF
TRBV14	19	NA	NA	TRBJ2-2	TGTGCCAGCAGCCAAGGATTGGGGCGTCTGTTCGCGAACACCGGGGAGCTGTTTTTT	CASSQGLGRLFANTGELFF
TRBV9	14	NA	NA	TRBJ2-7	TGTGCCAGCAGCCCAGGGGGGGGAACCTACGAGCAGTACTTC	CASSPGGGTYEQYF
TRBV19	14	TRBD1	NA	TRBJ1-4	TGTGCCAGCCGGGACAGTGGGTATGGTGAAAAACTGTTTTTT	CASRDSGYGEKLFF
TRBV6-1	15	NA	NA	TRBJ1-1	TGTGCCAGCAGTGTTCACCGGGGAGAGAACACTGAAGCTTTCTTT	CASSVHRGENTEAFF
TRBV9	13	NA	NA	TRBJ2-1	TGTGCCAGCAGCGTAGACGGGGCAGGTGAGCAGTTCTTC	CASSVDGAGEQFF
TRBV4-1	16	NA	NA	TRBJ1-5	TGCGCCAGCAGCCAAGTCATGGGGACACACAGGGAGGCCCAGCATTTT	CASSQVMGTHREAQHF
TRBV7-2	12	NA	NA	TRBJ2-2	TGTGCCAGCAGTTGGACTGCCGGGGAGCTGTTTTTT	CASSWTAGELFF
TRBV13	16	TRBD2	NA	TRBJ2-1	TGTGCCAGCAGCGCCAGGACTAGCGGGGTAGGCAATGAGCAGTTCTTC	CASSARTSGVGNEQFF
TRBV5-4	12	NA	NA	TRBJ1-1	TGTGCCAGCAGCCGTGAGGGAACTGAAGCTTTCTTT	CASSREGTEAFF
TRBV7-9	14	NA	NA	TRBJ1-1	TGTGCCAGCAGCTTAGCTGGGCCGAACACTGAAGCTTTCTTT	CASSLAGPNTEAFF
TRBV28	15	TRBD2	NA	TRBJ2-5	TGTGCCACCGAGGGACTAGCGGGGCTCCAAGAGACCCAGTACTTC	CATEGLAGLQETQYF
TRBV7-6	13	TRBD2	NA	TRBJ2-7	TGTGCCAGCAGCTGGCGGGGGATGCACGAGCAGTACTTC	CASSWRGMHEQYF
TRBV13	16	TRBD1	NA	TRBJ2-7	TGTGCCAGCAGCGAGCCCCCCGGGACAGGGAGCTACGAGCAGTACTTC	CASSEPPGTGSYEQYF
TRBV5-4	13	TRBD1	NA	TRBJ1-2	TGTGCCAGCAGCTTTCGGGACAGCTATGGCTACACCTTC	CASSFRDSYGYTF
TRBV4-3	14	TRBD1	NA	TRBJ2-7	TGCGCCAGCAGCGCCGGGACAGGGGCCTACGAGCAGTACTTC	CASSAGTGAYEQYF
TRBV27	17	NA	NA	TRBJ1-5	TGTGCCAGCAGTTTTTTGTTCGTCCAGGGCCTCAATCAGCCCCAGCATTTT	CASSFLFVQGLNQPQHF
TRBV4-3	13	TRBD1	NA	TRBJ2-1	TGCGCCAGCAGCCGCGGACAGGGGGATGAGCAGTTCTTC	CASSRGQGDEQFF
TRBV27	15	NA	NA	TRBJ2-3	TGTGCCAGCAGTTTAGGAGGACCAGGCACAGATACGCAGTATTTT	CASSLGGPGTDTQYF
TRBV11-2	16	TRBD2	NA	TRBJ2-1	TGTGCCAGCAGCGTATCTAGCGGGGGCCCCTACAATGAGCAGTTCTTC	CASSVSSGGPYNEQFF
TRBV27	13	NA	NA	TRBJ2-7	TGTGCCAGCAGTGGGGCGGAAGCCTACGAGCAGTACTTC	CASSGAEAYEQYF
TRBV4-1	15	NA	NA	TRBJ2-7	TGCGCCAGCAGCCAAGACACTAGCAGCTCCTACGAGCAGTACTTC	CASSQDTSSSYEQYF
TRBV4-1	14	NA	NA	TRBJ2-7	TGCGCCAGCAGCCAAGCTGACACAGCCTACGAGCAGTACTTC	CASSQADTAYEQYF
TRBV6-5	15	TRBD1	NA	TRBJ2-5	TGTGCCAGCAGTTACTTCGGACAGGGTACAGAGACCCAGTACTTC	CASSYFGQGTETQYF
TRBV4-3	15	NA	once	TRBJ1-2	TGCGCCAGCAGCCAAGCCTGGACAGACAACTATGGCTACACCTTC	CASSQAWTDNYGYTF
TRBV7-2	16	TRBD1	NA	TRBJ2-3	TGTGCCAGCAGCTACCGGGACAGGGCCTTCACAGATACGCAGTATTTT	CASSYRDRAFTDTQYF
TRBV27	14	NA	NA	TRBJ2-1	TGTGCCAGCAGTTGGGATCGGCTATACAATGAGCAGTTCTTC	CASSWDRLYNEQFF
TRBV4-3	14	NA	NA	TRBJ2-2	TGCGCCAGCAGCCAAAACGCCGGGGTCCTGGAGCTGTTTTTT	CASSQNAGVLELFF
TRBV6-1	14	TRBD2	NA	TRBJ2-7	TGTGCCAGCAGTGGCGGGGGGCGCCCCTACGAGCAGTACTTC	CASSGGGRPYEQYF
TRBV7-9	15	TRBD2	NA	TRBJ2-7	TGTGCCAGCAGCTTAGCGGCTAGCGGGAACTACGAGCAGTACTTC	CASSLAASGNYEQYF
TRBV7-9	13	TRBD2	NA	TRBJ2-1	TGTGCCAGCAGCTTTAGCGGGAGTAACGAGCAGTTCTTC	CASSFSGSNEQFF
TRBV15	12	NA	NA	TRBJ2-3	TGTGCCACCAGCAGGGTTACAGATACGCAGTATTTT	CATSRVTDTQYF
TRBV27	15	TRBD2	NA	TRBJ2-3	TGTGCCAGCAGTTTTAGTAGCGGGGGGGCCGATACGCAGTATTTT	CASSFSSGGADTQYF
TRBV6-1	15	NA	NA	TRBJ1-4	TGTGCCAGCAGTGAAGTGTGGGGCTTGAGTGAAAAACTGTTTTTT	CASSEVWGLSEKLFF
TRBV5-1	14	TRBD2	NA	TRBJ2-5	TGCGCCAGCAGCTTGCCCAGCGGGGAAGAGACCCAGTACTTC	CASSLPSGEETQYF
TRBV4-2	17	NA	once	TRBJ1-2	TGTGCCAGCAGCCAAGATCCGCTGGACTTGGAGCTCTATGGCTACACCTTC	CASSQDPLDLELYGYTF
TRBV7-9	12	NA	NA	TRBJ1-5	TGTGCCAGCAGCCTGGGGCATCAGCCCCAGCATTTT	CASSLGHQPQHF
TRBV4-2	14	NA	NA	TRBJ2-7	TGTGCCAGCAGCCCATCAGAATCCTCCTACGAGCAGTACTTC	CASSPSESSYEQYF
TRBV13	12	NA	NA	TRBJ2-7	TGTGCCAGCAGCTTAATGGGGGGCGAGCAGTACTTC	CASSLMGGEQYF
TRBV27	15	NA	NA	TRBJ2-1	TGTGCCAGCAGTTCCGGGGACCCAGGGTTAGGTGAGCAGTTCTTC	CASSSGDPGLGEQFF
TRBV6-6	13	NA	NA	TRBJ1-1	TGTGCCAGCAGTTACGAGGTTTACACTGAAGCTTTCTTT	CASSYEVYTEAFF
TRBV4-1	16	TRBD1	NA	TRBJ2-7	TGCGCCAGCAGCCGCATCCGGGACAGTATCGCCCACGAGCAGTACTTC	CASSRIRDSIAHEQYF